These 30 T cell receptor beta chains originate from one sample sequenced in a study of blood T cell repertoires in COVID-19. Data came from immunoSEQ multiplex PCR; TCRdb stores just in-frame clones and leaves some out. The data show 70,000 or so clones, with 60% to 85% seen just once and 15% to 20% held by the top ten. The sequencing input was peripheral blood. All receptors derive from a man aged 55 to 70 with acute or convalescent COVID-19.

V is TRBV12-3 or TRBV12-4 and J is TRBJ1-6; weak D call: TRBD1 (6 bases). The CDR3 loop spans 13 amino acids. Trimming cost V 2 bases and J 13 bases, with 12 bases left between them. CDR3 sequence: CASSLSTGQPLHF. The CDR3 bases are TGTGCCAGCAGTTTAAGTACAGGGCAGCCCCTCCACTTT.

The chain uses TRBV14 and TRBJ1-5; possibly TRBD1 for D (6 bases). This CDR3 has 17 amino acids. V was clipped by 3 bases and J by 6 bases, with 21 bases between them. Germline CDR1 reads SGHDN; CDR2 reads FVKESK. CDR3 in amino acids: CASSHPVRTERGQPQHF. For the CDR3, the DNA is TGTGCCAGCAGCCATCCGGTTCGGACAGAAAGAGGTCAGCCCCAGCATTTT.

This CDR3 reads CASSGGPNPRADTQYF. In DNA, the CDR3 is TGTGCCAGCAGCGGCGGGCCTAACCCCCGCGCAGATACGCAGTATTTT. The gene calls are TRBV5-5 and TRBJ2-3; possible D gene TRBD2, 5 bases. The CDR3 length is 16 residues. Germline CDR1 is SGHKS and CDR2 is YYEKEE (reference sequence). V shed 4 bases and J shed 4 bases, with 19 bases lying between them.

The chain links TRBV4-2 to TRBJ2-5; D unresolved. The CDR3 runs 16 residues. CDR1 and CDR2 from the germline V gene are LGHNA and YNFKEQ. Trimming left V 0 bases short and J 1 base short, with 12 bases between. CDR3 sequence: CASSQDMKQSQETQYF. Written as DNA, the CDR3 is TGTGCCAGCAGCCAAGATATGAAACAGTCCCAAGAGACCCAGTACTTC.

This clone has only one observation. The V and J genes are TRBV7-2 and TRBJ2-7, with D possibly TRBD2 on 7 matching bases. The CDR3 length is 17 residues. Germline-derived CDR1 and CDR2 are SGHTA and FQGNSA. Trimming shortened V by 2 bases and J by 5 bases, and 22 bases separated the two germline ends. CDR3 sequence: CASSLYPGGGGPHEQYF. The CDR3 nucleotides are TGTGCCAGCAGCTTATATCCCGGAGGGGGGGGGCCCCACGAGCAGTACTTC.

The genes are TRBV5-1 and TRBJ2-5; 10 positions match TRBD2. CDR3 length: 15 residues. Germline values: CDR1 SGHRS, CDR2 YFSETQ. V was clipped by 4 bases and J by 2 bases; unmatched bases: 5. The CDR3 bases are TGCGCCAGCAGCCTATTACTAGCGGGGCAAGAGACCCAGTACTTC. Protein: CASSLLLAGQETQYF.

The V gene is TRBV12-5, the J gene TRBJ1-6; a possible D gene is TRBD1 (5 bases). From germline, CDR1 is LGHNT and CDR2 FRNRAP. Trimming removed 6 bases at V and 0 bases at J, with 15 bases between. This CDR3 has 17 residues. The CDR3 region is CASGRAGGSSYNSPLHF. In nucleotides, the CDR3 is TGTGCTAGTGGCCGCGCGGGGGGGAGCTCCTATAATTCACCCCTCCACTTT. The complete variable domain, with remaining parts taken from reference TRBV12-5 and TRBJ1-6, reads DARVTQTPRHKVTEMGQEVTMRCQPILGHNTVFWYRQTMMQGLELLAYFRNRAPLDDSGMPKDRFSAEMPDATLATLKIQPSEPRDSAVYFCASGRAGGSSYNSPLHFGNGTRLTVT.

The V and J genes are TRBV7-2 and TRBJ1-1; possible D gene TRBD1, 5 bases. V dropped 5 bases and J dropped 0 bases, with 10 bases sitting between them. The CDR3 length is 14 residues. Germline loops: CDR1 SGHTA, CDR2 FQGNSA. The CDR3 loop reads CASSNGQMNTEAFF. In DNA, the CDR3 is TGTGCCAGCAGCAACGGACAAATGAACACTGAAGCTTTCTTT. Filled out from reference TRBV7-2 and TRBJ1-1, the complete variable domain reads GAGVSQSPSNKVTEKGKDVELRCDPISGHTALYWYRQSLGQGLEFLIYFQGNSAPDKSGLPSDRFSAERTGGSVSTLTIQRTQQEDSAVYLCASSNGQMNTEAFFGQGTRLTVV.

The V and J genes are TRBV21-1 and TRBJ2-2; the table gives TRBD2 as D, unverified against the DNA. TRBV21-1 is classified as a pseudogene. The CDR3 loop spans 11 amino acids. The CDR3 loop is CASTDTGELFF. The CDR3 DNA reads TGTGCCAGCACCGACACCGGGGAGCTGTTTTTT.

The chain has TRBV27 and TRBJ2-7; TRBD2 agrees at 9 bases. The ends lost 8 bases at V and 0 bases at J; junction bases unmatched: 14. The CDR3 runs 17 residues. Germline CDR1 and CDR2: MNHEY and SMNVEV (reference sequence). CDR3 DNA: TGTGCCAGCTCCCGTCGGCCTAGCGGGGCCAGCTCCTACGAGCAGTACTTC. Translation: CASSRRPSGASSYEQYF.

This sequence joins TRBV29-1 and TRBJ2-1, with 8 bases matching TRBD2. Germline trimming cut 4 bases from V and 0 bases from J; bases unmatched to any gene: 20. Germline V gene lookup returns CDR1 SQVTM and CDR2 ANQGSEA. The CDR3 loop spans 20 amino acids. CDR3 sequence reads: CSVGGPRPTSGPSSYNEQFF. The DNA for the CDR3 is TGCAGCGTTGGGGGGCCCCGCCCAACTAGCGGCCCTAGCTCCTACAATGAGCAGTTCTTC.

CDR3 in amino acids: CASSPDAGQNTEAFF. Here the CDR3 DNA reads TGTGCCAGCAGCCCCGATGCAGGACAGAACACTGAAGCTTTCTTT. The rearrangement uses TRBV9 and TRBJ1-1; the D gene is possibly TRBD1 (5 bases). The CDR3 totals 15 residues. In germline, CDR1 is SGDLS, CDR2 YYNGEE. V was cut by 4 bases and J by 1 base, with 14 bases left in between. The whole variable domain, filled in from reference TRBV9 and TRBJ1-1, reads DSGVTQTPKHLITATGQRVTLRCSPRSGDLSVYWYQQSLDQGLQFLIQYYNGEERAKGNILERFSAQQFPDLHSELNLSSLELGDSALYFCASSPDAGQNTEAFFGQGTRLTVV.

As regards this clone: The sample has other DNA sequences that encode this CDR3 too. The chain recombines TRBV7-9 with TRBJ2-7; 8 bases map to TRBD2. The CDR3 runs to 15 residues. Trimming cost V 1 base and J 2 bases; bases outside gene matches: 4. In germline, CDR1 is SEHNR, CDR2 FQNEAQ (reference sequence). CDR3 in DNA: TGTGCCAGCAGCTTAGGGGGCGGGGGGCCCTACGAGCAGTACTTC. Translation: CASSLGGGGPYEQYF.

This chain links TRBV19 with TRBJ2-7; a weak D match, TRBD2 (6 bases). Germline assignment: CDR1 LNHDA and CDR2 SQIVND (reference sequence). Trimming cost V 3 bases and J 6 bases, with 12 bases left between them. The CDR3 sequence is 13 residues long. DNA for the CDR3: TGTGCCAGTAGTATTGGGCAGGGAGGCGAGCAGTACTTC. It codes for CASSIGQGGEQYF.

The V call is TRBV29-1, the J call TRBJ1-3; tentative D call: TRBD1 (5 bases). Trimming removed 3 bases at V and 2 bases at J, with 8 bases between. There are 13 residues in the CDR3. Germline assignment: CDR1 SQVTM and CDR2 ANQGSEA. CDR3 bases: TGCAGCGTTGATTTAGGGGCTGGAAACACCATATATTTT. Translated: CSVDLGAGNTIYF.

This chain uses TRBV4-1 with TRBJ2-3; D perhaps matches TRBD1 (5 bases). Germline-derived CDR1 and CDR2 are MGHRA and YSYEKL. Between the trimmed V and J ends, which lost 1 base and 2 bases, there was a span of 10 bases. The CDR3 extends over 15 amino acids. The CDR3 DNA sequence: TGCGCCAGCAGCCAAGGACAGTTAAACACAGATACGCAGTATTTT. It yields the protein CASSQGQLNTDTQYF.

The chain links TRBV7-2 to TRBJ1-3; D might be TRBD1 (5 bases). V gave up 5 bases and J gave up 0 bases, with 14 bases separating them. The CDR3 is 16 amino acids. Germline CDR1 and CDR2: SGHTA and FQGNSA. CDR3 nucleotide sequence: TGTGCCAGCAGCCAACTCGGGGGAAACTCTGGAAACACCATATATTTT. Amino acid sequence: CASSQLGGNSGNTIYF.

This clone was recorded only once. The chain is built from TRBV6-5 and TRBJ2-7, with D perhaps TRBD1 (5 bases). In germline, CDR1 is MNHEY, CDR2 SVGAGI. The CDR3 loop spans 14 amino acids. V dropped 6 bases and J dropped 2 bases, with 14 bases sitting between them. CDR3 DNA sequence: TGTGCCAGCAGAGTTACACCGACAGCCTACGAGCAGTACTTC. Protein sequence: CASRVTPTAYEQYF.

This clone was counted only a few times. The chain has TRBV30 and TRBJ1-6, with TRBD1 identical over 7 bases. The V gene end was trimmed by 2 bases and the J gene end by 1 base; junction bases not matched to a gene: 5. Germline values: CDR1 GTSNPN, CDR2 SVGIG (reference sequence). The CDR3 is made up of 16 amino acids. The CDR3 is CAWSLLGQSYNSPLHF. The CDR3 nucleotides are TGTGCCTGGAGTCTACTGGGACAGTCCTATAATTCACCCCTCCACTTT.

The chain combines TRBV6-1 with TRBJ1-5; D possibly corresponds to TRBD1 (6 bases). V was shortened by 1 base and J by 7 bases, with 14 bases between the two germline ends. Per germline, CDR1 MNHNS and CDR2 SASEGT. The CDR3 has 15 amino acids. In DNA, the CDR3 is TGTGCCAGCAGTGAAGGGCTGGGAGGGGGACAGCCCCAGCATTTT. Encoded protein: CASSEGLGGGQPQHF.

The chain recombines TRBV7-3 with TRBJ2-7, with 8 bases identical to TRBD1. J gave up 6 bases and V 5 bases, and 12 bases lay outside the gene matches. The V gene's germline CDR1 is SGHTA and CDR2 FQGTGA. This CDR3 contains 15 residues. CDR3 coding DNA: TGTGCCAGCAGCCCTGCCAGGACAGGGAGCGGCGAGCAGTACTTC. Translation: CASSPARTGSGEQYF.

A single count supports this clone. The chain joins TRBV7-6 to TRBJ2-3; TRBD1 aligns across 7 bases. Germline V gene data show CDR1 as SGHVS and CDR2 as FNYEAQ. This CDR3 has 16 amino acids. V lost 1 base, J lost 1 base, and 5 bases stayed unmatched. CDR3 in amino acids: CASSLGRTGGTDTQYF. CDR3 in DNA: TGTGCCAGCAGCTTAGGCAGGACAGGAGGCACAGATACGCAGTATTTT. The full variable domain, in which reference TRBV7-6 and TRBJ2-3 provide the parts outside the CDR3, is GAGVSQSPRYKVTKRGQDVALRCDPISGHVSLYWYRQALGQGPEFLTYFNYEAQQDKSGLPNDRFSAERPEGSISTLTIQRTEQRDSAMYRCASSLGRTGGTDTQYFGPGTRLTVL.

In nucleotides, the CDR3 is TGTGCCAGCAGCCCATCCGGGAACCAAGAGACCCAGTACTTC. This gives the protein CASSPSGNQETQYF. The gene calls are TRBV11-3 and TRBJ2-5; maybe TRBD2 (5 bases). The CDR3 consists of 14 residues. Trimming stripped 5 bases from V and 0 bases from J, with 10 bases between. Per germline, CDR1 SGHNT and CDR2 YENEEA.

The chain uses TRBV5-1 and TRBJ2-1, with D possibly TRBD1 on 6 matching bases. Germline CDR1 and CDR2: SGHRS and YFSETQ. This CDR3 is built from 15 residues. Trimming took 0 bases from V and 4 from J, leaving 11 bases between them. CDR3 residues: CASSLDNGQYNEQFF. CDR3 nucleotide sequence: TGCGCCAGCAGCTTGGACAACGGACAGTACAATGAGCAGTTCTTC. Combining the CDR3 with reference TRBV5-1 and TRBJ2-1 gives the whole variable domain KAGVTQTPRYLIKTRGQQVTLSCSPISGHRSVSWYQQTPGQGLQFLFEYFSETQRNKGNFPGRFSGRQFSNSRSEMNVSTLELGDSALYLCASSLDNGQYNEQFFGPGTRLTVL.

The chain recombines TRBV13 with TRBJ1-1; D perhaps matches TRBD1 (6 bases). V was shortened by 7 bases and J by 3 bases, with 15 bases between the two germline ends. Germline values: CDR1 PRHDT, CDR2 FYEKMQ (reference sequence). This CDR3 contains 14 residues. CDR3 in amino acids: CASKQTGLDTEAFF. The CDR3 DNA follows: TGTGCCAGCAAACAAACAGGGCTTGACACTGAAGCTTTCTTT.

V is TRBV12-3 or TRBV12-4 and J is TRBJ2-7; 7 nucleotides agree with TRBD1. This CDR3 region has 12 residues. V lost 3 bases, J lost 9 bases, and 5 bases stayed unmatched. The CDR3 DNA follows: TGTGCCAGCAGTTTGGACAGGACGCCGCAGTACTTC. It is translated as CASSLDRTPQYF.

The CDR3 loop is CASSEGQGTEKLFF. The CDR3 nucleotides read TGTGCCAGCAGTGAAGGGCAGGGGACCGAAAAACTGTTTTTT. The gene calls are TRBV2 and TRBJ1-4, with D tentatively TRBD1 (6 bases). This CDR3 has 14 amino acids. Germline V gene sequence: CDR1 SNHLY, CDR2 FYNNEI. V was shortened by 1 base and J by 8 bases, with 11 bases between the two germline ends.

The rearrangement links TRBV7-2 to TRBJ2-6; D is unresolved. Trimming shortened V by 5 bases and J by 0 bases, and 8 bases separated the two germline ends. This CDR3 has 15 amino acids. CDR1 SGHTA and CDR2 FQGNSA come from the germline V gene. The CDR3 is CASSPQSSGANVLTF. Here the CDR3 DNA reads TGTGCCAGCAGCCCACAGAGCTCTGGGGCCAACGTCCTGACTTTC.

The chain employs TRBV6-5 and TRBJ2-7, with 8 bases lining up with TRBD1. The CDR3 has 12 residues. Germline V lookup: CDR1 MNHEY, CDR2 SVGAGI. V dropped 6 bases and J dropped 5; count of bases not matched to a gene: 3. For the CDR3, the DNA is TGTGCCAGCAGCCCGGACAGGGACGAGCAGTACTTC. Translating it yields CASSPDRDEQYF.

This chain uses TRBV30 with TRBJ2-3; weak D call: TRBD2 (5 bases). V gave up 2 bases and J gave up 9 bases, with 12 bases separating them. This CDR3 has 12 residues. From germline, CDR1 is GTSNPN and CDR2 SVGIG (reference sequence). The CDR3 here is CAWSSPTGTQYF. DNA for the CDR3: TGTGCCTGGAGTAGTCCCACGGGGACGCAGTATTTT. The variable domain in full, with the rest retrieved from reference TRBV30 and TRBJ2-3, is SQTIHQWPATLVQPVGSPLSLECTVEGTSNPNLYWYRQAAGRGLQLLFYSVGIGQISSEVPQNLSASRPQDRQFILSSKKLLLSDSGFYLCAWSSPTGTQYFGPGTRLTVL.